These 15 T cell receptor beta chains came from one sample sequenced in a study of T-cell memory formation after mild COVID-19. TCRdb independently ran MiXCR on the 5' RACE reads; one entry per CDR3 protein. Among over 400,000 distinct CDR3 sequences listed, about 22% were seen once. Sequencing used PBMCs or a T cell subset sorted from them (not recorded which). Receptor source: an adult woman who had mild COVID-19 (a few samples of this study predate the infection). Cell type and time point are not known.

This clonotype occurred a few times. The rearrangement links TRBV29-1 to TRBJ2-1, with D possibly matching TRBD1 (5 bases). Germline V CDR1 and CDR2: SQVTM, ANQGSEA. Trimming stripped 4 bases from V and 9 bases from J, with 19 bases between. The CDR3 length is 14 residues. The CDR3 DNA reads TGCAGCGTTGCAGGGTTAGACCGGAACAGTGAGCAGTTCTTC. Translated: CSVAGLDRNSEQFF.

This rearrangement joins TRBV20-1 to TRBJ2-2; D gene unclear. There are 14 residues in the CDR3. The germline gives CDR1 DFQATT, CDR2 SNEGSKA (reference sequence). V was pared by 0 bases and J by 2 bases, with 7 bases between. The chain's CDR3 is CSARDWINTGELFF. The DNA of the CDR3 is TGCAGTGCTAGAGATTGGATAAACACCGGGGAGCTGTTTTTT.

The V gene is TRBV13, the J gene TRBJ2-7, with D perhaps matching TRBD1 (6 bases). The CDR3 sequence is 14 residues long. CDR1 and CDR2 from the germline V gene are PRHDT and FYEKMQ (reference sequence). Trimming removed 4 bases at V and 8 bases at J, with 18 bases between. The CDR3 spells CASSSDRMEPKQYF. CDR3 coding DNA: TGTGCCAGCAGCTCCGACAGGATGGAACCAAAGCAGTACTTC.

The chain carries TRBV7-9 and TRBJ1-4; 7 bases are shared with TRBD1. Germline trimming cut 2 bases from V and 8 bases from J; bases unmatched to any gene: 5. This CDR3 comprises 14 residues. Germline-derived CDR1 and CDR2 are SEHNR and FQNEAQ (reference sequence). The CDR3 protein is CASSLLGGGEKLFF. The CDR3 DNA reads as TGTGCCAGCAGCTTATTAGGGGGCGGGGAAAAACTGTTTTTT.

This clonotype was counted a few times. The chain uses TRBV7-2 and TRBJ2-2; 14 positions agree with TRBD2. The ends lost 4 bases at V and 2 bases at J; junction bases unmatched: 6. Germline CDR1 SGHTA, CDR2 FQGNSA. The CDR3 is 18 residues long. In DNA, the CDR3 is TGTGCCAGCAGCTCGCAGGGACTAGCGGGAGTAAACACCGGGGAGCTGTTTTTT. Its protein product is CASSSQGLAGVNTGELFF. The variable domain in full, completed from reference TRBV7-2 and TRBJ2-2, reads GAGVSQSPSNKVTEKGKDVELRCDPISGHTALYWYRQSLGQGLEFLIYFQGNSAPDKSGLPSDRFSAERTGGSVSTLTIQRTQQEDSAVYLCASSSQGLAGVNTGELFFGEGSRLTVL.

The V call is TRBV27, the J call TRBJ2-1; D remains ambiguous. The ends were cut back, 1 base at V and 0 bases at J, with 10 bases in the middle. The CDR3 runs to 16 residues. Looked up from germline, CDR1 is MNHEY and CDR2 is SMNVEV (reference sequence). This chain's CDR3 is CASSLFGVSSYNEQFF. DNA for the CDR3: TGTGCCAGCAGTTTATTCGGCGTCAGCTCCTACAATGAGCAGTTCTTC.

This clonotype has only a few counts. The V gene is TRBV3-1, the J gene TRBJ2-1; D assignment may be TRBD1 or TRBD2 (5 bases each). The germline gives CDR1 LGHDT, CDR2 YNNKEL (reference sequence). CDR3 length: 14 amino acids. The germline V and J ends were trimmed by 2 bases and 9 bases, with 14 bases remaining between them. CDR3 nucleotide sequence: TGTGCCAGCAGCCAAAGGACGGTGGGGGTTGAGCAGTTCTTC. Protein product: CASSQRTVGVEQFF.

The genes are TRBV3-1 and TRBJ2-7; D uncertain. Germline-derived CDR1 and CDR2 are LGHDT and YNNKEL (reference sequence). The V gene lost 3 bases and the J gene lost 3 bases, with 12 bases spanning the gap. The CDR3 runs 14 residues. In DNA form, the CDR3 reads TGTGCCAGCAGCCAGGAACCAATATTCTACGAGCAGTACTTC. It is translated as CASSQEPIFYEQYF.

This clonotype was detected only a few times. The chain recombines TRBV2 with TRBJ1-5, with D perhaps matching TRBD1 (6 bases). Trimming removed 6 bases from V and 1 base from J, with 16 bases in between. Per germline, CDR1 SNHLY and CDR2 FYNNEI. CDR3 size: 16 residues. The DNA for the CDR3 is TGTGCCAGCAGCAAGGAAGGGGGTTACAGCAATCAGCCCCAGCATTTT. This gives the protein CASSKEGGYSNQPQHF.

V and J are TRBV5-6 and TRBJ2-2, with D tentatively TRBD1 or TRBD2 (5 bases each). Germline V lookup: CDR1 SGHDT, CDR2 YYEEEE. V lost 4 bases and J 6 bases, leaving 7 bases between the germline ends. The CDR3 runs 12 residues. The CDR3 loop reads CASSQGAGELFF. As DNA, the CDR3 is TGTGCCAGCAGCCAGGGAGCCGGGGAGCTGTTTTTT. The full variable domain, with the rest looked up from reference TRBV5-6 and TRBJ2-2, is DAGVTQSPTHLIKTRGQQVTLRCSPKSGHDTVSWYQQALGQGPQFIFQYYEEEERQRGNFPDRFSGHQFPNYSSELNVNALLLGDSALYLCASSQGAGELFFGEGSRLTVL.

This clonotype occurred a few times. The CDR3 loop is CATGGGPSETQYF. CDR3 bases: TGTGCCACCGGAGGAGGCCCGTCGGAGACCCAGTACTTC. The V and J genes are TRBV11-2 and TRBJ2-5; possibly TRBD2 for D (5 bases). The length of the CDR3 is 13 residues. V was cut by 10 bases and J by 5 bases, with 17 bases left in between. Germline CDR1 reads SGHAT; CDR2 reads FQNNGV.

In regard to this clonotype: This is likely a read error, given that the CDR3 carries no conserved phenylalanine or tryptophan at its end. The chain uses TRBV9 and TRBJ2-1; no firm D call. The germline V and J ends were trimmed by 3 bases and 4 bases, with 8 bases remaining between them. Germline V lookup: CDR1 SGDLS, CDR2 YYNGEE. CDR3 length: 13 amino acids. The CDR3 coding sequence is TGTGCCAGCAGCGCCCAAGATTACAATGAGCAGTTCTTA. Encoded protein: CASSAQDYNEQFL.

J is TRBJ2-5 and V is TRBV7-8; D perhaps matches TRBD2 (6 bases). Germline loops: CDR1 SGHVS, CDR2 FQNEAQ. The CDR3 sequence is 16 residues long. V lost 5 bases, J lost 3 bases, and 19 bases lay in between. The DNA for the CDR3 is TGTGCCAGCAGCCTTCTGCGGGGTCCCAAGGAAGAGACCCAGTACTTC. Its protein is CASSLLRGPKEETQYF.

This clonotype has just a few counts. The V call is TRBV11-3, the J call TRBJ2-7, with a possible D match to TRBD2 (5 bases). V gave up 0 bases and J gave up 1 base, with 10 bases separating them. CDR3 length: 15 amino acids. Looked up from germline, CDR1 is SGHNT and CDR2 is YENEEA. In nucleotides, the CDR3 is TGTGCCAGCAGCTTAGATCTTGGCGGGTCCTACGAGCAGTACTTC. The encoded protein is CASSLDLGGSYEQYF. The variable domain in full, completed from reference TRBV11-3 and TRBJ2-7, reads EAGVVQSPRYKIIEKKQPVAFWCNPISGHNTLYWYLQNLGQGPELLIRYENEEAVDDSQLPKDRFSAERLKGVDSTLKIQPAELGDSAVYLCASSLDLGGSYEQYFGPGTRLTVT.

This clonotype was picked up a small number of times. The chain has TRBV3-1 and TRBJ2-3; 10 bases match TRBD2. Germline CDR1 and CDR2: LGHDT and YNNKEL (reference sequence). V shed 3 bases and J 1 base; nucleotides not matched to a gene: 7. The CDR3 is made up of 17 amino acids. As DNA, the CDR3 is TGTGCCAGCAGCCACGGAAGCGGGAGGGGGCGCACAGATACGCAGTATTTT. Encoded protein: CASSHGSGRGRTDTQYF.